Below, 8 T cell receptor beta chains from the same sample are listed, as sequenced in a study of blood T cell repertoires in COVID-19. TCRdb's copy holds only in-frame clones and misses some; the assay was immunoSEQ multiplex PCR. Among about 480,000 clones listed, about 87% were seen once. The sequenced material came from peripheral blood. The origin of the receptors is a woman between 45 and 60 years old with COVID-19, enrolled during active disease.

The chain has TRBV30 and TRBJ1-4; 7 positions match TRBD1. The CDR3 is 16 amino acids. Trimming cost V 0 bases and J 8 bases; bases outside gene matches: 12. Looked up from germline, CDR1 is GTSNPN and CDR2 is SVGIG (reference sequence). The CDR3 sequence is CAWSVPRVGGNEKLFF. In DNA form, the CDR3 reads TGTGCCTGGAGTGTCCCTCGGGTAGGGGGCAACGAAAAACTGTTTTTT.

The chain links TRBV6-6 to TRBJ1-1, with 7 bases identical to TRBD1. Germline assignment: CDR1 MNHNY and CDR2 SVGAGI (reference sequence). The trim removed 4 bases at V and 3 bases at J, leaving 5 bases unmatched. The CDR3 loop spans 14 amino acids. This chain's CDR3 is CASSSRGLHTEAFF. The CDR3 nucleotides are TGTGCCAGCAGTTCAAGGGGGCTGCACACTGAAGCTTTCTTT.

The genes are TRBV7-9 and TRBJ1-1; 9 nucleotides match TRBD1. The germline V gene encodes CDR1 SEHNR and CDR2 FQNEAQ (reference sequence). V lost 1 base, J lost 0 bases, and 3 bases stayed unmatched. The CDR3 covers 16 residues. The CDR3 protein is CASSLGGQGVNTEAFF. In nucleotides, the CDR3 is TGTGCCAGCAGCTTAGGGGGACAGGGCGTGAACACTGAAGCTTTCTTT.

This clone was found a few times. The chain joins TRBV19 to TRBJ1-2, with D perhaps matching TRBD1 (5 bases). The CDR3 is 13 amino acids. V lost 5 bases and J lost 4, with 11 bases in between. CDR1 is LNHDA, CDR2 SQIVND, per germline (reference sequence). The CDR3 is CASSLGTGYGYTF. The CDR3 DNA is TGTGCCAGTAGTTTGGGGACTGGCTATGGCTACACCTTC.

This clone occurred once. The chain combines TRBV19 with TRBJ1-3; no firm D call. The germline gives CDR1 LNHDA, CDR2 SQIVND (reference sequence). The germline V and J ends were trimmed by 4 bases and 0 bases, with 10 bases remaining between them. CDR3 length: 15 amino acids. CDR3 sequence reads: CASSTGGSSGNTIYF. The DNA for the CDR3 is TGTGCCAGTAGTACCGGAGGGTCCTCTGGAAACACCATATATTTT.

This clone was picked up one time. V and J are TRBV12-3 or TRBV12-4 and TRBJ1-2; D call uncertain. CDR3 length: 13 residues. Trimming took 6 bases from V and 6 from J, leaving 14 bases between them. The CDR3 loop reads CASSPTRIHGYTF. The DNA for the CDR3 is TGTGCCAGCAGCCCTACCAGGATCCATGGCTACACCTTC.

With respect to this clone: Additional DNA sequences in this sample encode the identical CDR3. The J gene is TRBJ1-5, the V gene TRBV12-3 or TRBV12-4; D not certain. The CDR3 extends over 13 amino acids. Trimming took off 3 bases at V and 2 bases at J, with 5 bases between the two ends. In DNA form, the CDR3 reads TGTGCCAGCAGTTTGTCGGGCAATCAGCCCCAGCATTTT. Protein: CASSLSGNQPQHF.

This clone was found a few times. This chain uses TRBV7-9 with TRBJ1-1; 11 bases fit TRBD1. This CDR3 contains 16 residues. V shed 5 bases, J shed 3 bases, and the junction held 8 bases outside the gene matches. CDR1 is SEHNR and CDR2 is FQNEAQ in the germline V gene (reference sequence). The CDR3: CASSRTGGSFDTEAFF. CDR3 nucleotide sequence: TGTGCCAGCAGCCGGACAGGGGGCAGTTTCGACACTGAAGCTTTCTTT.